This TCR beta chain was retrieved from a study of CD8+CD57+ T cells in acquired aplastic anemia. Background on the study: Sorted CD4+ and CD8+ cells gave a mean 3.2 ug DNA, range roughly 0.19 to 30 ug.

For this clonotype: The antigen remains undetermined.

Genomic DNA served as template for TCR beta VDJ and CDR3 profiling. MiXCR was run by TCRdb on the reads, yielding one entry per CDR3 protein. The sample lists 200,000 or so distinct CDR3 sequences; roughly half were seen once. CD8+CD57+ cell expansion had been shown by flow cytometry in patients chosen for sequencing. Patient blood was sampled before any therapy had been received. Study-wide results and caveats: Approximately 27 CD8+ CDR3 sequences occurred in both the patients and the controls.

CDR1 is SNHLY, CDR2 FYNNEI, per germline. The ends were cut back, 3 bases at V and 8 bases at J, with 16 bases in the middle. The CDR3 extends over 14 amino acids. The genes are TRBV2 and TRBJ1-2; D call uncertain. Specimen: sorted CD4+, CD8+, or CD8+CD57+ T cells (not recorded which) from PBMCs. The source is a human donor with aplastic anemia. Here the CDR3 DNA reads TGTGCCAGCAGTGATATGGTCCAGCGTGGAGGCTACACCTTC. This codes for CASSDMVQRGGYTF. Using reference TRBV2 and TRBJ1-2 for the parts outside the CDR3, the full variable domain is EPEVTQTPSHQVTQMGQEVILRCVPISNHLYFYWYRQILGQKVEFLVSFYNNEISEKSEIFDDQFSVERPDGSNFTLKIRSTKLEDSAMYFCASSDMVQRGGYTFGSGTRLTVV.